The sequence of this TCR beta chain was determined in a study of regulatory T cells in long-lasting Graves disease. Study-level points and caveats: What was studied was peripheral blood only, and not thyroid tissue.

Regarding this clonotype: Antigen unknown.

Documented time point: newly diagnosed GD, antithyroid drugs for less than 3 months. Extracted RNA from PBMCs served as the source of the TCR library. American Thyroid Association guidelines defined how Graves' disease was diagnosed. This CDR3 has 17 amino acids. The V and J ends lost 5 bases and 0 bases, in that order; junction bases with no gene match: 11. Germline V gene sequence: CDR1 SGDLS, CDR2 YYNGEE. Arm-PCR of CDR3 regions and iRepertoire HTBI primers were used to build TCR beta libraries. TCRdb re-called the multiplex PCR reads with MiXCR, one entry per CDR3 protein. Of 550,000 to 600,000 distinct CDR3 sequences in the sample, roughly 16% were seen once. In addition, the sample was reused for a study of T cells in Graves' hyperthyroidism and ophthalmopathy.

The sequenced sample was peripheral blood mononuclear cells (PBMCs), obtained at new diagnosis, from a patient treated with antithyroid drugs. This sequence originates from a man aged 18 to 29 with Graves disease. The V and J genes are TRBV9 and TRBJ2-1, with 7 bases matching TRBD2. This CDR3 is CASSASGTYSSYNEQFF. The CDR3 bases are TGTGCCAGCAGTGCCAGCGGGACCTACAGCTCCTACAATGAGCAGTTCTTC.